The count of the clone carrying this T cell receptor (beta chain) is one. Under the authors' procedure: Estimation of nucleated cell counts relied on the amplification of reference gene primers. Measured with immunoSEQ multiplex PCR; TCRdb has only the in-frame clones, and not every one. The DNA was the basis for D and trimming; V, J and clone size are from that table. The repertoire includes 250,000 to 350,000 clones, roughly 87% of them detected once, and 2% to 2.5% sits in the top ten. The germline CDR1 and CDR2 sequences are SGHRS and YFSETQ. The CDR3 totals 11 residues. V lost 4 bases and J 3 bases, leaving 5 bases between the germline ends. This specimen comes from a study of blood T cell repertoires in COVID-19. About the research overall: From the United States, Italy and Spain came samples of acute and convalescent COVID-19.

The sequence came from a woman aged 45 to 65 who had recovered from COVID-19. V gene TRBV5-1 combines with J gene TRBJ2-7; no definite D call. The specimen was peripheral blood. CDR3 loop: CASSNIYEQYF. CDR3 coding DNA: TGCGCCAGCAGCAACATCTACGAGCAGTACTTC.